This TCR beta chain was profiled in a study of cytomegalovirus exposure and HLA in healthy donors. V was pared by 0 bases and J by 7 bases, with 4 bases of the junction left unmatched. CDR1 and CDR2 (germline): SGDLS, YYNGEE. The CDR3 is made up of 15 amino acids. 13 Jbeta primers and 60 Vbeta primers were used for the PCR. Some clones are missing from TCRdb's copy, which holds only in-frame ones; the method was immunoSEQ multiplex PCR. The sample has some 86,000 clones; around 75% are singletons. This clonotype originated in a woman in her thirties or forties in good health and CMV-seropositive. The sequenced material came from PBMCs. The V and J genes are TRBV9 and TRBJ1-4; 9 bases line up with TRBD1. In DNA, the CDR3 is TGTGCCAGCAGCGTAGGCGGGACAGGGCGTGAAAAACTGTTTTTT. Its protein is CASSVGGTGREKLFF. The full variable domain, completed using reference TRBV9 and TRBJ1-4, is DSGVTQTPKHLITATGQRVTLRCSPRSGDLSVYWYQQSLDQGLQFLIQYYNGEERAKGNILERFSAQQFPDLHSELNLSSLELGDSALYFCASSVGGTGREKLFFGSGTQLSVL.